What follows are 15 T cell receptor beta chains derived from one specimen sequenced in a study of response to subunit inactivated influenza vaccine. Each CDR3 protein gets one entry after TCRdb re-called the RT-PCR reads with MiXCR. Of over 150,000 distinct CDR3 sequences detected, roughly 10% appear once; the ten largest clones hold roughly 40%. The sample consisted of CD8+ T cells sorted from PBMCs, taken around 25 months after vaccination. Receptors originate from a man aged 50 to 69 who received an inactivated influenza vaccine.

This clonotype showed up just a few times. V gene TRBV5-1 combines with J gene TRBJ2-1; D not resolved. The V and J ends lost 6 bases and 8 bases respectively, with 9 bases between them. Per the germline V gene, CDR1 is SGHRS and CDR2 is YFSETQ. The CDR3 runs to 11 residues. The CDR3 here is CASTLGHEQFF. The CDR3 nucleotides read TGCGCCAGCACCCTAGGTCATGAGCAGTTCTTC.

This clonotype was seen a few times. The chain is built from TRBV15 and TRBJ2-3; 9 nucleotides line up with TRBD2. The CDR3 is 17 residues long. The trim removed 4 bases at V and 2 bases at J, leaving 10 bases unmatched. Germline lookup yields CDR1 LNHNV and CDR2 YYDKDF (reference sequence). CDR3 residues: CATSNSGRGGLTDTQYF. The CDR3, as DNA: TGTGCCACCAGCAATAGCGGGAGAGGGGGCCTCACAGATACGCAGTATTTT.

At least ten counts were recorded for this clonotype. The CDR3 bases are TGTGCCAGCAGCTTCGGCACAGATACGCAGTATTTT. Translated, it gives CASSFGTDTQYF. This sequence joins TRBV7-9 and TRBJ2-3; the D is unclear. Between the trimmed V and J ends, which lost 3 bases and 1 base, there was a span of 2 bases. Germline V gives CDR1 SEHNR, CDR2 FQNEAQ (reference sequence). This CDR3 has 12 residues.

This sequence joins TRBV5-6 and TRBJ2-3; 11 nucleotides align to TRBD2. CDR1 and CDR2 (germline): SGHDT, YYEEEE. This CDR3 is 15 amino acids long. Trimming cost V 0 bases and J 5 bases; bases outside gene matches: 2. CDR3 DNA sequence: TGTGCCAGCAGCTTGGAACTAGCGGGAGTAGATACGCAGTATTTT. It is translated as CASSLELAGVDTQYF.

This chain connects TRBV4-2 to TRBJ2-1; TRBD2 agrees at 12 bases. This CDR3 has 16 residues. The germline V gene encodes CDR1 LGHNA and CDR2 YNFKEQ. V lost 4 bases to trimming and J lost 9 bases; unmatched junction nucleotides: 10. The CDR3: CASSPLAGGQGFEQFF. DNA for the CDR3: TGTGCCAGCAGCCCTCTAGCGGGGGGGCAAGGGTTTGAGCAGTTCTTC.

The chain combines TRBV9 with TRBJ2-2; D ambiguous. V was shortened by 0 bases and J by 7 bases, with 4 bases between the two germline ends. CDR3 size: 12 residues. CDR1 SGDLS and CDR2 YYNGEE come from the germline V gene. The CDR3 DNA reads TGTGCCAGCAGCGTAGTGAACGGGGAGCTGTTTTTT. Translation gives CASSVVNGELFF.

This clonotype was seen a handful of times. The rearrangement joins TRBV3-1 to TRBJ2-5, with TRBD2 matching 8 bases. The CDR3 is 15 residues long. After removal of 3 bases from V and 1 base from J, the junction contained 4 bases not matched to a gene. CDR1 LGHDT and CDR2 YNNKEL come from the germline V gene (reference sequence). CDR3 coding DNA: TGTGCCAGCAGCCAGGGGAGCGGGGGCCAAGAGACCCAGTACTTC. This sequence encodes CASSQGSGGQETQYF.

This clonotype was observed many times. The CDR3 is CASSYWGGTGENEQFF. DNA for the CDR3: TGTGCCAGCAGTTACTGGGGGGGAACAGGGGAGAATGAGCAGTTCTTC. The rearrangement uses TRBV6-2 or TRBV6-3 and TRBJ2-1, with D tentatively TRBD1 or TRBD2 (7 bases each). Germline CDR1 reads MNHEY; CDR2 reads SVGEGT. The length of the CDR3 is 16 residues. V lost 1 base to trimming and J lost 7 bases, with 17 bases between them.

The chain carries TRBV7-9 and TRBJ1-1, with 10 bases matching TRBD1. The CDR3 loop spans 16 amino acids. Trimming removed 5 bases from V and 0 bases from J; junction bases left unmatched: 6. Germline lookup yields CDR1 SEHNR and CDR2 FQNEAQ (reference sequence). DNA for the CDR3: TGTGCCAGCAGCCGGACAGGGGGAATCATGAACACTGAAGCTTTCTTT. This codes for CASSRTGGIMNTEAFF.

The rearrangement uses TRBV3-1 and TRBJ2-2; D uncertain. This CDR3 region has 13 residues. Germline CDR1 LGHDT, CDR2 YNNKEL (reference sequence). Trimming stripped 4 bases from V and 7 bases from J, with 10 bases between. The CDR3 loop is CASSRMQDGELFF. In nucleotides, the CDR3 is TGTGCCAGCAGCCGTATGCAGGACGGGGAGCTGTTTTTT.

This sequence joins TRBV11-2 and TRBJ2-7; D is possibly TRBD2 (6 bases). Between the trimmed V and J ends, which lost 1 base and 0 bases, there was a span of 13 bases. The CDR3 covers 16 residues. The germline V gene encodes CDR1 SGHAT and CDR2 FQNNGV. The CDR3 bases are TGTGCCAGCAGCTTAGTGGTTGTGGGGGGCTCCTACGAGCAGTACTTC. This gives the protein CASSLVVVGGSYEQYF.

In its sample, this clonotype was seen many times. J is TRBJ1-5 and V is TRBV4-1, with TRBD1 matching over 11 bases. The CDR3 totals 15 residues. CDR1 and CDR2 (germline): MGHRA, YSYEKL. Trimming cost V 3 bases and J 5 bases; bases outside gene matches: 3. CDR3 bases: TGCGCCAGCAGCCATGGACAGGGGGCCTATCAGCCCCAGCATTTT. Protein: CASSHGQGAYQPQHF.

A few counts support this clonotype. The genes are TRBV2 and TRBJ2-7; 9 bases line up with TRBD1. J was trimmed by 2 bases and V by 3 bases; bases with no gene match: 5. From germline, CDR1 is SNHLY and CDR2 FYNNEI. The CDR3 has 15 residues. The CDR3 region is CASSDRDRVPYEQYF. CDR3 nucleotides: TGTGCCAGCAGTGACCGGGACAGGGTACCCTACGAGCAGTACTTC.

This chain connects TRBV6-2 or TRBV6-3 to TRBJ1-5; 7 bases align to TRBD1. Per germline, CDR1 MNHEY and CDR2 SVGEGT. This CDR3 has 18 amino acids. After removal of 5 bases from V and 0 bases from J, the junction contained 13 bases not matched to a gene. The CDR3 region is CASSGDSNSVLSNQPQHF. DNA for the CDR3: TGTGCCAGCAGTGGGGACAGCAATTCGGTCCTTAGCAATCAGCCCCAGCATTTT.

This clonotype was seen a few times. The rearrangement joins TRBV7-2 to TRBJ2-5, with TRBD2 matching 12 bases. The V segment lost 5 bases and the J segment 5 bases; nucleotides outside the gene matches: 6. The germline CDR1 and CDR2 sequences are SGHTA and FQGNSA. The length of the CDR3 is 15 residues. CDR3 sequence reads: CASSNSGTSGETQYF. The DNA for the CDR3 is TGTGCCAGCAGCAATTCCGGGACTAGCGGGGAGACCCAGTACTTC.